This passage covers 4 T cell receptor beta chains from one sample sequenced in a study of graft-versus-host responses after intestinal transplantation. Their recognized antigens are unknown. Only in-frame clones appear in the TCRdb table, and some are missing; sequencing was by immunoSEQ multiplex PCR. The sample carries some 87,000 clones, roughly 91% recorded once. Here the sequenced sample was unstimulated CD8+ T cells sorted from spleen or lymph node cells, taken before transplant. These receptors all stem from a human donor who was the organ donor for an intestinal transplant.

The gene calls are TRBV5-6 and TRBJ1-1, with D perhaps matching TRBD1 (5 bases). CDR1 and CDR2 (germline): SGHDT, YYEEEE. The CDR3 consists of 15 residues. V lost 4 bases, J lost 6 bases, and 19 bases lay in between. The chain's CDR3 is CASSPYHSAGAEAFF. For the CDR3, the DNA is TGTGCCAGCAGCCCATACCACAGCGCGGGGGCTGAAGCTTTCTTT.

The V call is TRBV5-4, the J call TRBJ2-2; D is possibly TRBD1 (7 bases). V was cut by 5 bases and J by 6 bases, with 11 bases left in between. CDR1 is SGHNT, CDR2 YYREEE, per germline (reference sequence). The CDR3 has 13 residues. In nucleotides, the CDR3 is TGTGCCAGCAGGGAGGGGGCTGCCGGGGAGCTGTTTTTT. Its translation: CASREGAAGELFF.

The V and J genes are TRBV7-6 and TRBJ2-1; a weak D match, TRBD2 (6 bases). V was trimmed by 0 bases and J by 0 bases, leaving 24 bases between them. The CDR3 consists of 21 residues. Germline CDR1 is SGHVS and CDR2 is FNYEAQ. In DNA, the CDR3 is TGTGCCAGCAGCTTAGCGCGGGATAGCGGAGCCAAATGGAGCTCCTACAATGAGCAGTTCTTC. This sequence encodes CASSLARDSGAKWSSYNEQFF.

The rearrangement links TRBV5-1 to TRBJ1-1; 8 bases align to TRBD1. Trimming cost V 2 bases and J 5 bases; bases outside gene matches: 2. Germline V CDR1 and CDR2: SGHRS, YFSETQ. This CDR3 spans 13 amino acids. The CDR3 DNA follows: TGCGCCAGCAGCTTTACAGGGGGGACTGAAGCTTTCTTT. Its protein is CASSFTGGTEAFF.